The 12 T cell receptor beta chains below were found in one sample sequenced in a study of CD8 T cells in ankylosing spondylitis. TCRdb independently ran MiXCR on the 5' RACE reads; one entry per CDR3 protein. The sample lists about 130,000 distinct CDR3 sequences; about 7% were seen once. The specimen was blood, either unsorted or a sorted T cell fraction (not recorded which). The receptors originated from a male donor with ankylosing spondylitis or in good health (not recorded which).

There are many counts of this clonotype. This chain links TRBV7-9 with TRBJ1-1; TRBD1 might be the D (6 bases). The ends were cut back, 2 bases at V and 2 bases at J, with 9 bases in the middle. CDR1 SEHNR and CDR2 FQNEAQ come from the germline V gene (reference sequence). The CDR3 length is 14 residues. The CDR3 is CASSLYRANTEAFF. CDR3 in DNA: TGTGCCAGCAGCTTATACAGGGCTAACACTGAAGCTTTCTTT.

This clonotype was observed many times. The gene calls are TRBV5-1 and TRBJ2-2, with D possibly being TRBD1 (5 bases). Trimming shortened V by 4 bases and J by 1 base, and 11 bases separated the two germline ends. The CDR3 extends over 15 amino acids. Germline assignment: CDR1 SGHRS and CDR2 YFSETQ. CDR3 protein: CASSRGQENTGELFF. For the CDR3, the DNA is TGCGCCAGCAGCCGCGGACAAGAGAACACCGGGGAGCTGTTTTTT. Based on the CDR3 plus reference TRBV5-1 and TRBJ2-2, the full variable domain is KAGVTQTPRYLIKTRGQQVTLSCSPISGHRSVSWYQQTPGQGLQFLFEYFSETQRNKGNFPGRFSGRQFSNSRSEMNVSTLELGDSALYLCASSRGQENTGELFFGEGSRLTVL.

There are many counts of this clonotype. The chain is built from TRBV5-1 and TRBJ1-6; tentative D call: TRBD1 (5 bases). CDR3 size: 15 residues. The germline V and J ends were trimmed by 4 bases and 4 bases, with 12 bases remaining between them. Germline lookup yields CDR1 SGHRS and CDR2 YFSETQ. The DNA of the CDR3 is TGCGCCAGCAGCCGGGACGGATCTTATAATTCACCCCTCCACTTT. Amino acids: CASSRDGSYNSPLHF.

This clonotype was seen many times. This rearrangement joins TRBV12-3 or TRBV12-4 to TRBJ1-1; the D is unclear. V lost 3 bases to trimming and J lost 3 bases, with 14 bases between them. This CDR3 spans 15 amino acids. The CDR3: CASSLGSGGDTEAFF. Written as DNA, the CDR3 is TGTGCCAGCAGTTTGGGGAGCGGAGGTGACACTGAAGCTTTCTTT.

V and J are TRBV12-3 or TRBV12-4 and TRBJ1-6; possible D gene TRBD1, 6 bases. V was clipped by 5 bases and J by 7 bases, with 15 bases between them. This CDR3 has 15 amino acids. The CDR3, as DNA: TGTGCCAGCAGTGCCGACAGGCCTTACAATTCACCCCTCCACTTT. Protein: CASSADRPYNSPLHF.

The genes are TRBV5-1 and TRBJ2-1; D may be TRBD1 (5 bases). Germline V gives CDR1 SGHRS, CDR2 YFSETQ. The CDR3 spans 17 residues. V lost 0 bases, J lost 4 bases, and 17 bases lay in between. The DNA for the CDR3 is TGCGCCAGCAGCTTGGTCCGCCAGGGCGGTGAGTACAATGAGCAGTTCTTC. Translating gives CASSLVRQGGEYNEQFF.

This clonotype was counted at least ten times. The V gene is TRBV6-1, the J gene TRBJ2-5; tentative D call: TRBD1 (5 bases). Germline CDR1 is MNHNS and CDR2 is SASEGT. This CDR3 is 13 amino acids long. The V and J ends lost 5 bases and 5 bases respectively, with 12 bases between them. The CDR3 here is CASSRTYRETQYF. For the CDR3, the DNA is TGTGCCAGCAGTCGGACATACAGGGAGACCCAGTACTTC.

This clonotype occurred many times. V and J are TRBV5-5 and TRBJ2-2; 7 bases match TRBD1. With V trimmed by 2 bases and J by 2 bases, 6 bases remained unmatched. Germline V CDR1 and CDR2: SGHKS, YYEKEE (reference sequence). The CDR3 contains 16 residues. The CDR3 region has the DNA TGTGCCAGCAGCTTTCCTCGACAGGGTAACACCGGGGAGCTGTTTTTT. Its protein is CASSFPRQGNTGELFF.

In this sample, this clonotype turned up many times. The rearrangement links TRBV5-1 to TRBJ2-3, with a possible D match to TRBD2 (6 bases). The germline gives CDR1 SGHRS, CDR2 YFSETQ. V lost 5 bases to trimming and J lost 2 bases, with 12 bases between them. CDR3 length equals 14 residues. Written as DNA, the CDR3 is TGCGCCAGCAGGGAGGGATACATCACAGATACGCAGTATTTT. Protein product: CASREGYITDTQYF.

This clonotype was found many times. The chain couples TRBV4-1 to TRBJ2-1; D is ambiguous. The CDR3 extends over 16 amino acids. V was trimmed by 0 bases and J by 5 bases, leaving 14 bases between them. Germline values: CDR1 MGHRA, CDR2 YSYEKL. Here the CDR3 reads CASSQEGRSTHNEQFF. DNA for the CDR3: TGCGCCAGCAGCCAAGAAGGTCGCTCGACCCACAATGAGCAGTTCTTC.

Ten or more counts support this clonotype. The V call is TRBV7-8, the J call TRBJ2-3, with TRBD2 matching over 8 bases. Trimming cost V 6 bases and J 6 bases; bases outside gene matches: 11. Germline V gene data show CDR1 as SGHVS and CDR2 as FQNEAQ. The CDR3 runs to 15 residues. Here the CDR3 reads CASSRRSGDGDTQYF. CDR3 coding DNA: TGTGCCAGCAGTCGTCGTAGCGGGGATGGGGATACGCAGTATTTT.

At least ten counts were recorded for this clonotype. This chain uses TRBV3-1 with TRBJ2-7; D gene uncertain. This CDR3 has 13 amino acids. The germline V gene has CDR1 LGHDT and CDR2 YNNKEL (reference sequence). The ends were cut back, 1 base at V and 4 bases at J, with 8 bases in the middle. CDR3 residues: CASSQASGYEQYF. CDR3 sequence (DNA): TGTGCCAGCAGCCAAGCTTCGGGTTACGAGCAGTACTTC.